Listed below are T cell receptor beta chains from one sample, sequenced in a study of blood T cell repertoires in COVID-19. Generated by immunoSEQ multiplex PCR, the TCRdb table keeps only in-frame clones and is missing some. This sample yields about 91,000 clones, of which 88% are seen a single time; around 4.9% belongs to the top ten. Sequenced material: peripheral blood. The receptors stem from a woman aged 80 or over with active COVID-19. Both conserved end residues are part of each CDR3. Fields, in order: clone size, V gene, J gene, D gene, CDR3 protein, CDR3 DNA. A D gene is named only where the DNA matches it firmly. Not every row has a clone size; where given, it reads once, few, many or a size class.

NA	TRBV28	TRBJ2-7	TRBD2	CASGLAGTYEQYF	TGTGCCAGCGGACTAGCGGGAACCTACGAGCAGTACTTC
NA	TRBV24-1	TRBJ2-5	NA	CATSRGEETQYF	TGTGCCACCAGTAGAGGAGAAGAGACCCAGTACTTC
NA	TRBV7-8	TRBJ2-1	TRBD2	CASSFAGLAGSNEQFF	TGTGCCAGCAGCTTCGCGGGACTAGCGGGAAGTAATGAGCAGTTCTTC
few	TRBV28	TRBJ2-3	TRBD2	CASRAWRTSGQDTQYF	TGTGCCAGCAGGGCCTGGAGGACTAGCGGGCAAGATACGCAGTATTTT
NA	TRBV24-1	TRBJ1-4	TRBD1	CATSRGNNEKLFF	TGTGCCACCTCCAGGGGGAATAATGAAAAACTGTTTTTT
NA	TRBV20-1	TRBJ1-2	NA	CSASSRETNGYTF	TGCAGTGCTAGTTCCCGGGAGACGAATGGCTACACCTTC
NA	TRBV9	TRBJ2-2	NA	CASSLANTGELFF	TGTGCCAGCAGCCTCGCGAACACCGGGGAGCTGTTTTTT
NA	TRBV11-2	TRBJ2-4	TRBD2	CASGNWASGIRGNIQYF	TGTGCCAGCGGTAACTGGGCTAGCGGGATAAGGGGAAACATTCAGTACTTC
NA	TRBV27	TRBJ2-3	TRBD1	CASSPTGRNTDTQYF	TGTGCCAGCAGCCCGACAGGGCGCAACACAGATACGCAGTATTTT
NA	TRBV29-1	TRBJ2-7	TRBD2	CSVGTSSYEQYF	TGCAGCGTTGGGACTAGCAGTTACGAGCAGTACTTC
NA	TRBV28	TRBJ1-5	NA	CASSLQRGGQPQHF	TGTGCCAGCAGCCTCCAAAGGGGGGGTCAGCCCCAGCATTTT
NA	TRBV4-1	TRBJ1-1	TRBD1	CASSRQGNTEAFF	TGCGCCAGCAGCCGACAGGGTAACACTGAAGCTTTCTTT
NA	TRBV7-6	TRBJ1-1	TRBD1	CASSLNPGQGARNTEAFF	TGTGCCAGCAGCTTAAATCCGGGACAGGGGGCTCGGAACACTGAAGCTTTCTTT
NA	TRBV10-3	TRBJ1-2	NA	CAIMDRLNYGYTF	TGTGCCATCATGGACAGACTTAACTATGGCTACACCTTC
NA	TRBV28	TRBJ1-2	NA	CASRLRGWNNYGYTF	TGTGCCAGCAGGCTCAGGGGATGGAATAACTATGGCTACACCTTC
once	TRBV4-2	TRBJ2-3	TRBD2	CASSQFAGGPTDTQYF	TGTGCCAGCAGCCAATTTGCGGGAGGGCCGACAGATACGCAGTATTTT
NA	TRBV6-4	TRBJ1-2	TRBD1	CASPGQARGYTF	TGTGCCAGCCCGGGACAGGCCCGGGGCTACACCTTC
NA	TRBV7-9	TRBJ2-6	NA	CASRPTGAGANVLTF	TGTGCCAGCAGACCGACAGGAGCTGGGGCCAACGTCCTGACTTTC
NA	TRBV5-6	TRBJ1-5	NA	CASSLVAGNQPQHF	TGTGCCAGCAGCTTGGTGGCAGGGAATCAGCCCCAGCATTTT
NA	TRBV3-1/TRBV3-2	TRBJ2-7	NA	CASSRAYEQYF	TGTGCCAGCAGCCGCGCTTACGAGCAGTACTTC
NA	TRBV6-2/TRBV6-3	TRBJ2-7	TRBD1	CASSPDRGWSMAYEQYF	TGTGCCAGCAGTCCGGACAGGGGGTGGAGTATGGCCTACGAGCAGTACTTC